This T cell receptor beta chain was identified in a study of blood T cell repertoires in COVID-19. The overall study: T cells, B-cell-depleted T cells, or PBMCs supplied cDNA or gDNA.

Per the original data handling: Estimated nucleated cell counts came from reference gene primer amplification. The data were produced by immunoSEQ multiplex PCR, yet TCRdb's version contains in-frame clones alone and is incomplete. Clone size and the V and J calls come from that table; the DNA yielded D and trimming. The sample has some 100,000 clones, roughly 88% seen once. The CDR3 is 15 residues long. Germline assignment: CDR1 SGHTA and CDR2 FQGTGA. Trimming removed 2 bases at V and 1 base at J, with 10 bases between. Sequenced input: peripheral blood. J is TRBJ2-3 and V is TRBV7-3; no definite D call. This receptor was identified in a woman between 65 and 79 years old with acute or convalescent COVID-19. DNA of the CDR3: TGTGCCAGCAGCTTAGGTGCTAGTCGCACAGATACGCAGTATTTT. Protein sequence: CASSLGASRTDTQYF.